The clone carrying this TCR beta chain turned up a few times. Its cognate antigen is unknown. Sequencing libraries made from TCR beta cDNA carried unique molecular identifiers. Each batch of roughly 1 to 10 million T cells produced some 450,000 cDNA molecules. Each CDR3 protein is one row after TCRdb ran MiXCR on the PCR reads. There are approximately 770,000 distinct CDR3 sequences in the sample; around 45% occur only once, and around 4.7% lies in the top ten. Germline assignment: CDR1 DFQATT and CDR2 SNEGSKA (reference sequence). V lost 2 bases to trimming and J lost 2 bases, with 13 bases between them. The CDR3 runs to 15 residues. The sample belongs to a study of post-analysis software for immune sequencing data. Study-level information: Patients had relapsing-remitting, secondary progressive or progressive-relapsing multiple sclerosis; some lacked subtype. Study-level points and caveats: Strong same-batch co-clustering of samples appeared with F measure clustering. The study found TRBV5-6, TRBV5-1 and TRBV20-1 among about 5 TRBV segments more frequent in patients than controls.

The chain combines TRBV20-1 with TRBJ2-1; perhaps TRBD2 as D (6 bases). Sequences were obtained from blood. This sequence originates from a girl between 10 and 17 years old with multiple sclerosis. Here the CDR3 reads CSARPASVAYNEQFF. The DNA for the CDR3 is TGCAGTGCTAGACCGGCTAGCGTCGCCTACAATGAGCAGTTCTTC.